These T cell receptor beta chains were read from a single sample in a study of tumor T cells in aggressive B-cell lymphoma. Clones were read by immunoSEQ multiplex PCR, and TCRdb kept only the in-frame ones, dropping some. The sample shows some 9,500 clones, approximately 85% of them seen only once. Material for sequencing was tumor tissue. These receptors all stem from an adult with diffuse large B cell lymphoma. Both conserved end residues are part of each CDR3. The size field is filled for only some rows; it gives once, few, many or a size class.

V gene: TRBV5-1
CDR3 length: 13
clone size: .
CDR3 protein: CASSRDSNYGYTF

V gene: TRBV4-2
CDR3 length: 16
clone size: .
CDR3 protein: CASSQEGGASDYEQYF

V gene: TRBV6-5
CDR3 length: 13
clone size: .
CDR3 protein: CASSLQGYTEAFF

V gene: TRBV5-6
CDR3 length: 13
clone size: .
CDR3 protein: CASRRGQRPEAFF

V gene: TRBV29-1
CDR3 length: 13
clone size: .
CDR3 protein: CSVEGQARQKAFF

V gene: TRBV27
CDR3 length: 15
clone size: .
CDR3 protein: CASSSTSGRPGEQYF

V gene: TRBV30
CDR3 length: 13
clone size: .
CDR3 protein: CAWSRDRREKLFF

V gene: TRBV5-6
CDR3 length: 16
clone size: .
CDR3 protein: CASSQIKGFPLYEQYF

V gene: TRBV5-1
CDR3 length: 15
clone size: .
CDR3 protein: CASSYTGDLVTEAFF

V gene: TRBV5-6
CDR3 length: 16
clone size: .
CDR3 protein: CASSYYRGEGNQPQHF

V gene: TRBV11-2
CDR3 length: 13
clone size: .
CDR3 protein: CASSRGGAGAQYF

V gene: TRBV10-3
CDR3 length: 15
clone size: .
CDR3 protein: CAISEAGIGTGELFF

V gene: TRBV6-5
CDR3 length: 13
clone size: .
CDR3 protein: CASSYRGFETQYF

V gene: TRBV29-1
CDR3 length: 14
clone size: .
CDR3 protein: CSVTTGAGGTEAFF

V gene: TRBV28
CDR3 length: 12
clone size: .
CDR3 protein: CASSLNRGEAFF

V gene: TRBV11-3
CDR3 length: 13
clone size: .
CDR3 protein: CASRTGNTGELFF

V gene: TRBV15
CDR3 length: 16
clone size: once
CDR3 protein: CATSRGRERGTYEQYF

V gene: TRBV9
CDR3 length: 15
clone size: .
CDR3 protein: CASSPGLAGVGEQFF

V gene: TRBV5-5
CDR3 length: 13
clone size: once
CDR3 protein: CASSLLLAVEQFF

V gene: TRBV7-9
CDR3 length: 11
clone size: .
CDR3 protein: CAGHSQAIQFF

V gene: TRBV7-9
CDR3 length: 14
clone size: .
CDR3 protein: CASSRDRGRTEAFF

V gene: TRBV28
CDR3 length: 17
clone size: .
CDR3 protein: CASSLDYWTGTDQPQHF

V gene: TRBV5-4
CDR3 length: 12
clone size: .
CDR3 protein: CASSNQLYEQYF

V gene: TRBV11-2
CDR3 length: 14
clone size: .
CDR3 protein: CASSPVAGWNEQFF

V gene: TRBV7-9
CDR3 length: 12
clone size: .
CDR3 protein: CASRGQGNEQYF

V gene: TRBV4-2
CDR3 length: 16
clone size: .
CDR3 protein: CASSQEAGFSTDTQYF

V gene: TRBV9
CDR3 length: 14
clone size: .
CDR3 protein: CASSVYGSHNEQFF

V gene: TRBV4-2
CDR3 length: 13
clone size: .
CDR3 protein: CASSRASTDTQYF